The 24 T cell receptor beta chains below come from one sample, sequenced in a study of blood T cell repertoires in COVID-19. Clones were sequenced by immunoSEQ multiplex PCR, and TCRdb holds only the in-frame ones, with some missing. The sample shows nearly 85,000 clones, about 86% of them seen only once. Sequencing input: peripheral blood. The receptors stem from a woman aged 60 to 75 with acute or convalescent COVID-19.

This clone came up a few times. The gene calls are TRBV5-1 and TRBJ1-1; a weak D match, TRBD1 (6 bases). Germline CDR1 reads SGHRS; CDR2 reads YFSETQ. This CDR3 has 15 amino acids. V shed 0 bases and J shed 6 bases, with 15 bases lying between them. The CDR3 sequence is CASSLGGIQGSEAFF. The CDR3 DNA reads TGCGCCAGCAGCTTGGGAGGTATACAGGGTTCTGAAGCTTTCTTT.

Written as DNA, the CDR3 is TGTGCCAGCAGCTCGGGACAGCTCTATCAGCCCCAGCATTTT. This gives the protein CASSSGQLYQPQHF. The V and J genes are TRBV7-8 and TRBJ1-5; 7 positions agree with TRBD1. The V gene's germline CDR1 is SGHVS and CDR2 FQNEAQ. The CDR3 runs 14 residues. The V gene end was trimmed by 4 bases and the J gene end by 5 bases; junction bases not matched to a gene: 5.

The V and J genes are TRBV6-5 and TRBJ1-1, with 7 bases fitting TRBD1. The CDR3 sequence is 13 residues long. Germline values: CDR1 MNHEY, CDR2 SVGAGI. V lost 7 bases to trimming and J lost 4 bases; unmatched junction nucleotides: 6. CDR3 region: CASTQQGVTEAFF. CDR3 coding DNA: TGTGCCAGCACCCAGCAGGGGGTCACTGAAGCTTTCTTT.

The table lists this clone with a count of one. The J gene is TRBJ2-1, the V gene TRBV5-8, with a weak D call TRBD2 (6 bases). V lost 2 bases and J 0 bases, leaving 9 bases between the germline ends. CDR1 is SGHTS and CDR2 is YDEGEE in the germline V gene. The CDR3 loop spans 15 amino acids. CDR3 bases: TGTGCCAGCAGCTTCCGGGGGAGCTCCTACAATGAGCAGTTCTTC. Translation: CASSFRGSSYNEQFF.

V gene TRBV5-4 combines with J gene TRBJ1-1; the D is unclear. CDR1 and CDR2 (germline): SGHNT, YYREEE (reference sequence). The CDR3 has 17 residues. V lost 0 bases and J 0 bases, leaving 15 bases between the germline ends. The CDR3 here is CASSLGSPLELNTEAFF. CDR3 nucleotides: TGTGCCAGCAGCTTGGGATCTCCATTGGAGCTGAACACTGAAGCTTTCTTT.

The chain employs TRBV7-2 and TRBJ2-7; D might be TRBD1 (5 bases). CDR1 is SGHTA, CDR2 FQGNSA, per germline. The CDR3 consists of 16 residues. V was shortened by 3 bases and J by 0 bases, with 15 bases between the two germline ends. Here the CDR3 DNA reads TGTGCCAGCAGCTTGGTAGGGGCCAACCCCTCCTACGAGCAGTACTTC. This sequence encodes CASSLVGANPSYEQYF.

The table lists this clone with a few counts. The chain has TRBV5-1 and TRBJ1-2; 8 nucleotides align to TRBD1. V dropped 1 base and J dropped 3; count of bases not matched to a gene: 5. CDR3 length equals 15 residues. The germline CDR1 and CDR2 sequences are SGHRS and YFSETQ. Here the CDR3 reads CASSLSLGQDYGYTF. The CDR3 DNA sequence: TGCGCCAGCAGCTTGAGCCTGGGACAGGACTATGGCTACACCTTC.

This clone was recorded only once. The DNA for the CDR3 is TGTGCCAGCAGTTACACGAGGTCTAGCGAAAAACTGTTTTTT. It is translated as CASSYTRSSEKLFF. The chain employs TRBV6-5 and TRBJ1-4; no clear D gene. The CDR3 loop spans 14 amino acids. V lost 2 bases and J lost 8, with 12 bases in between. CDR1 and CDR2 (germline): MNHEY, SVGAGI.

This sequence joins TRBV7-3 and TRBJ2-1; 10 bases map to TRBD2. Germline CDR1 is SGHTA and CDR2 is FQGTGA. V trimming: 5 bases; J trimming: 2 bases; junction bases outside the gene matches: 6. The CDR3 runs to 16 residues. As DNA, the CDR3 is TGTGCCAGCAGCAAACTAGCGGGAAACACCTACAATGAGCAGTTCTTC. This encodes CASSKLAGNTYNEQFF.

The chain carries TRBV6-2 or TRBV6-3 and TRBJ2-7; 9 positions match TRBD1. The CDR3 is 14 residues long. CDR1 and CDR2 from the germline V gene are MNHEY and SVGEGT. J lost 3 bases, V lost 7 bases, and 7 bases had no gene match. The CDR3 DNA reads TGTGCCAGCAACCCGGGACAGGGATACTACGAGCAGTACTTC. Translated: CASNPGQGYYEQYF.

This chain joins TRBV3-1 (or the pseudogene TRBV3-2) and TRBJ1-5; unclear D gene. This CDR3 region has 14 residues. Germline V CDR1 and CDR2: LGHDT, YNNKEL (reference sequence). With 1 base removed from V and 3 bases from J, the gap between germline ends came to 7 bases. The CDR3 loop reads CASSQGPHNQPQHF. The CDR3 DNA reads TGTGCCAGCAGCCAAGGTCCCCACAATCAGCCCCAGCATTTT.

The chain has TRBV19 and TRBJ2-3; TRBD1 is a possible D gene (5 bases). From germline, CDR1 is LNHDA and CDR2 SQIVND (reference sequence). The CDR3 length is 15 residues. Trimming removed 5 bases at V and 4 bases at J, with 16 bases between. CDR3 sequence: CASSPGIARSDTQYF. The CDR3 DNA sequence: TGTGCCAGTAGTCCAGGGATAGCTCGTTCAGATACGCAGTATTTT.

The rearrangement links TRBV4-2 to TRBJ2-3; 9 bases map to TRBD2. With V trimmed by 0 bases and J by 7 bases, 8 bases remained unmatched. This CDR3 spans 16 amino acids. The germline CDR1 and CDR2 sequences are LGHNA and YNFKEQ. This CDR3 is CASSQDGGGGAYTQYF. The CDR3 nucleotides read TGTGCCAGCAGCCAAGATGGAGGCGGGGGGGCATATACGCAGTATTTT.

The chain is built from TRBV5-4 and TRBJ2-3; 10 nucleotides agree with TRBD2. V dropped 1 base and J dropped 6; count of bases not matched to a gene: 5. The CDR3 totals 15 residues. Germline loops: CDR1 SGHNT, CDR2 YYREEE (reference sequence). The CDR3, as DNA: TGTGCCAGCAGCTTGAGCGGGGGGGCAGCCGATACGCAGTATTTT. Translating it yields CASSLSGGAADTQYF.

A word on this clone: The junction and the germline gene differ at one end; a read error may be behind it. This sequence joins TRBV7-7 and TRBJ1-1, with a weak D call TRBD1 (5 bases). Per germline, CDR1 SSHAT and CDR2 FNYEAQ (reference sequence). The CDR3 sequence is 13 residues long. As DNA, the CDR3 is TGTGCTAGCAGTACCAAACCAGGGACTGAAGCTTTCTTT. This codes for CASSTKPGTEAFF.

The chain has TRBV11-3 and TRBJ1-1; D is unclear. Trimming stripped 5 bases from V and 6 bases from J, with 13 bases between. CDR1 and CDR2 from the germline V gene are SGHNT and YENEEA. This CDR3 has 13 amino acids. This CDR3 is CASSISVLAEAFF. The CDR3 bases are TGTGCCAGCAGCATATCCGTCCTCGCTGAAGCTTTCTTT.

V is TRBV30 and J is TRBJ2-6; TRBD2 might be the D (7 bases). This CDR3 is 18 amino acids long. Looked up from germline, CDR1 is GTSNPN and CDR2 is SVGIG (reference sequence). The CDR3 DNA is TGTGCTGGACCAAGAGCGAGGGGGGGCACCTCTGGGGCCAACGTCCTGACTTTC. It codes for CAGPRARGGTSGANVLTF.

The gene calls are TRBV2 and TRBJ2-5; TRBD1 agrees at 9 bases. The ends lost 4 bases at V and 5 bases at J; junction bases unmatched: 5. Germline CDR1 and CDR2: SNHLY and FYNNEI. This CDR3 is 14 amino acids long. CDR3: CASSVDRGGETQYF. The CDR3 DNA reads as TGTGCCAGCAGTGTTGACAGGGGGGGGGAGACCCAGTACTTC.

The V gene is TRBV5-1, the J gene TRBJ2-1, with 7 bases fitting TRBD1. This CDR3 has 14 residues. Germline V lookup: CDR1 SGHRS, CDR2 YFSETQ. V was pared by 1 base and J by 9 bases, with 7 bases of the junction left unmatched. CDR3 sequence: CASSLYSGGSEQFF. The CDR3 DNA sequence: TGCGCCAGCAGCTTGTATTCAGGGGGTAGTGAGCAGTTCTTC.

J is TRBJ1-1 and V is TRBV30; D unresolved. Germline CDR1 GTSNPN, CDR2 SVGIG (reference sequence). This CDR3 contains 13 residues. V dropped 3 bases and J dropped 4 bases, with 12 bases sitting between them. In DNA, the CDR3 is TGTGCCTGGAGCGTTTCAGGTATCACTGAAGCTTTCTTT. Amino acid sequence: CAWSVSGITEAFF.

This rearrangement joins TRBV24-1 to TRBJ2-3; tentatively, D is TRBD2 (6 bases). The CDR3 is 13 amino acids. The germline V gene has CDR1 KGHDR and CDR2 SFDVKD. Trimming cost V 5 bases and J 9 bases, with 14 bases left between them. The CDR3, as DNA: TGTGCCACCAGTGGGGGGGAGCAGAGGACGCAGTATTTT. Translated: CATSGGEQRTQYF.

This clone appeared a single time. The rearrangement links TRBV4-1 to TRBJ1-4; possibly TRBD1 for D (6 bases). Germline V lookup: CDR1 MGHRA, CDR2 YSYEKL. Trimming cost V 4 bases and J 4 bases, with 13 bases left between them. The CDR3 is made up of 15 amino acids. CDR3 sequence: CASSPDRPRNEKLFF. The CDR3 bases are TGCGCCAGCAGCCCGGACAGACCTCGTAATGAAAAACTGTTTTTT.

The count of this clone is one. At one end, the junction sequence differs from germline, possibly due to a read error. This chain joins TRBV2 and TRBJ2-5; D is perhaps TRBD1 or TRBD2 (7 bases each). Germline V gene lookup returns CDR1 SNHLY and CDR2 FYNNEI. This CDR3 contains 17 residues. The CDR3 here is CARRGGRGQQGSETQYF. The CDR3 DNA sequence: TGTGCCCGCAGGGGGGGGCGGGGTCAGCAAGGGTCAGAGACCCAGTACTTC. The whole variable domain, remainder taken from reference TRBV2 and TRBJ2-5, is EPEVTQTPSHQVTQMGQEVILRCVPISNHLYFYWYRQILGQKVEFLVSFYNNEISEKSEIFDDQFSVERPDGSNFTLKIRSTKLEDSAMYFCARRGGRGQQGSETQYFGPGTRLLVL.

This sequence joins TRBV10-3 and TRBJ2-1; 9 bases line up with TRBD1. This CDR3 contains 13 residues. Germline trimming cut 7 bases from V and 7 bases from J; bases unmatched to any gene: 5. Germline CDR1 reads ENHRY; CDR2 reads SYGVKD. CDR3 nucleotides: TGTGCCATCAAGGGGACAGGGTTGAATGAGCAGTTCTTC. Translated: CAIKGTGLNEQFF.